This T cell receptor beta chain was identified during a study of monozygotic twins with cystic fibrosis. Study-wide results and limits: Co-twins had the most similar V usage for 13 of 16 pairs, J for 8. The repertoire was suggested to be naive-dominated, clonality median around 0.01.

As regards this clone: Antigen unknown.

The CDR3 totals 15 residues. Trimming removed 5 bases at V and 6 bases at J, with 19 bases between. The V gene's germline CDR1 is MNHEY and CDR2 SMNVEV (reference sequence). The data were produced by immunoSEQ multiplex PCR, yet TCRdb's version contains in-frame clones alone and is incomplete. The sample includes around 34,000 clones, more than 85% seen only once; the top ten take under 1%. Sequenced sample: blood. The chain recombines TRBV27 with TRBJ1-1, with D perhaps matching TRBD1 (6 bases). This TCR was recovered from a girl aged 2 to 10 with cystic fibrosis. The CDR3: CASSPINRALAEAFF. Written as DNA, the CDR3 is TGTGCCAGCAGTCCTATTAACAGGGCGCTCGCTGAAGCTTTCTTT.